This TCR beta chain originates from a study of T cells in Graves' hyperthyroidism and ophthalmopathy. At the level of the study: Blood was drawn when the patient was first diagnosed and still untreated. General study points: Most thyroid clonotypes expanded above 0.001 were also detected in blood.

In its sample, this clonotype was seen a few times. Its cognate antigen is unknown. RNA transcripts served as the template for amplifying TCR beta CDR3 regions. The study used the HTBI primer set for a first-round RT-PCR of the TCR CDR3. TCRdb re-called the multiplex PCR reads through MiXCR, storing one row per CDR3 protein. The data hold 500,000 to 550,000 distinct CDR3 sequences, with 20% to 25% observed a single time. The source material was blood. The clonotype originates from a man aged 18 to 35 with Graves' hyperthyroidism.

The CDR3 nucleotides read TGTGCCAGCAGCCTTGCTAGGGGGCTGACCGGGGAGCTGTTTTTT. Translation: CASSLARGLTGELFF. V and J are TRBV12-3 or TRBV12-4 and TRBJ2-2, with 7 bases matching TRBD1. Trimming cost V 6 bases and J 5 bases; bases outside gene matches: 9. The CDR3 loop spans 15 amino acids.